Listed below are T cell receptor beta chains from one sample, sequenced in a study of cytomegalovirus exposure and HLA in healthy donors. Profiled with immunoSEQ multiplex PCR; TCRdb holds only in-frame clones, not every one. The sample holds 180,000 or so clones, approximately 72% seen once. The sequenced sample consisted of PBMCs. The receptors here all came from a human donor in good health. Both conserved end residues are part of each CDR3. D genes are given only for firm matches. Some rows have no size entry. The others give once, few or many, or a class for an expanded clone.

j_call: TRBJ1-3; clone_size: few; d_call: -; v_call: TRBV7-3; cdr3_aa: CASSPSGGSSGNTIYF
j_call: TRBJ2-1; clone_size: -; d_call: TRBD2; v_call: TRBV7-2; cdr3_aa: CASTLGLAGGLNEQFF
j_call: TRBJ1-1; clone_size: -; d_call: -; v_call: TRBV4-3; cdr3_aa: CASSQGRLPNTEAFF
j_call: TRBJ2-7; clone_size: -; d_call: TRBD2; v_call: TRBV5-1; cdr3_aa: CASSFLPGLGGEQYF
j_call: TRBJ2-5; clone_size: -; d_call: TRBD1; v_call: TRBV9; cdr3_aa: CASSAGQGGPQYF
j_call: TRBJ2-7; clone_size: once; d_call: TRBD1; v_call: TRBV19; cdr3_aa: CASSGRGQGRSYEQYF
j_call: TRBJ1-4; clone_size: -; d_call: TRBD1; v_call: TRBV6-6; cdr3_aa: CASSDRGPGTNEKLFF
j_call: TRBJ1-6; clone_size: -; d_call: -; v_call: TRBV6-6; cdr3_aa: CASTPAGAYSPLHF
j_call: TRBJ2-7; clone_size: once; d_call: -; v_call: TRBV20-1; cdr3_aa: CSASYNYEQYF
j_call: TRBJ1-1; clone_size: few; d_call: -; v_call: TRBV7-3; cdr3_aa: CASSLWQNTEAFF
j_call: TRBJ2-2; clone_size: -; d_call: -; v_call: TRBV11-3; cdr3_aa: CASSFKGDTGELFF
j_call: TRBJ2-7; clone_size: -; d_call: -; v_call: TRBV7-7; cdr3_aa: CASSLGKGTFYEQYF
j_call: TRBJ2-1; clone_size: once; d_call: TRBD2; v_call: TRBV15; cdr3_aa: CATSRKTSGAYNEQFF
j_call: TRBJ1-1; clone_size: few; d_call: TRBD1; v_call: TRBV2; cdr3_aa: CATREGQPNTEAFF
j_call: TRBJ2-7; clone_size: -; d_call: -; v_call: TRBV27; cdr3_aa: CASSRTDKYEQYF
j_call: TRBJ2-7; clone_size: -; d_call: TRBD2; v_call: TRBV9; cdr3_aa: CASSGGGGGYEQYF
j_call: TRBJ1-5; clone_size: -; d_call: -; v_call: TRBV5-4; cdr3_aa: CASSLGGDQPQHF
j_call: TRBJ2-5; clone_size: -; d_call: -; v_call: TRBV28; cdr3_aa: CASSLYDAGQSETQYF
j_call: TRBJ2-7; clone_size: -; d_call: -; v_call: TRBV4-3; cdr3_aa: CASSQDRLVPSYEQYF
j_call: TRBJ2-1; clone_size: -; d_call: TRBD2; v_call: TRBV7-2; cdr3_aa: CASSLVAGGYNEQFF
j_call: TRBJ1-1; clone_size: -; d_call: TRBD1; v_call: TRBV7-9; cdr3_aa: CASSLGRDRGVNTEAFF
j_call: TRBJ2-5; clone_size: once; d_call: TRBD2; v_call: TRBV10-3; cdr3_aa: CAISPSSGQETQYF